A selection of T cell receptor beta chains follows, all from one sample in a study of blood T cell repertoires in COVID-19. Measured with immunoSEQ multiplex PCR; TCRdb has only the in-frame clones, and not every one. The sample carries 180,000 or so clones, approximately 89% recorded once. The sequencing sample was made of peripheral blood. Receptors originate from a woman aged 55-69 years with acute or convalescent COVID-19. The CDR3 runs from the conserved cysteine through the conserved F or W. Fields, in order: CDR3 DNA, CDR3 protein, V gene, clone size, D gene, J gene. D genes are given only for firm matches. Part of the rows lack a size; the others show once, few, many or a class for expanded clones.

DNA: TGTGCCACCAGCAGAACCATGGACAGACGCCTGCGGGATGAGCAGTTCTTC
CDR3: CATSRTMDRRLRDEQFF
V: TRBV15
size: -
D: -
J: TRBJ2-1

DNA: TGCGCCAGCGAAGACCCAGCGGGAAGCACAGATACGCAGTATTTT
CDR3: CASEDPAGSTDTQYF
V: TRBV10-2
size: -
D: TRBD2
J: TRBJ2-3

DNA: TGTGCCAGCAGCCCTACGGGGTTCGGCAATCAGCCCCAGCATTTT
CDR3: CASSPTGFGNQPQHF
V: TRBV9
size: -
D: -
J: TRBJ1-5

DNA: TGTGCTAGTGGTTTGACGGGGGGGTATGGCTACACCTTC
CDR3: CASGLTGGYGYTF
V: TRBV12-5
size: -
D: -
J: TRBJ1-2

DNA: TGTGCCAGTAGCTTAGCGGGAGGGACAGATACGCAGTATTTT
CDR3: CASSLAGGTDTQYF
V: TRBV19
size: -
D: TRBD2
J: TRBJ2-3

DNA: TGTGCCAGCGGGGGACAGCGTAACACCGGGGAGCTGTTTTTT
CDR3: CASGGQRNTGELFF
V: TRBV3-1/TRBV3-2
size: -
D: TRBD1
J: TRBJ2-2

DNA: TGTGCCAGCAGCCATACCGGGACTACCCATTACAATGAGCAGTTCTTC
CDR3: CASSHTGTTHYNEQFF
V: TRBV3-1/TRBV3-2
size: -
D: TRBD2
J: TRBJ2-1

DNA: TGTGCCAGCAGCTCAACAGCGGACGGATCTAACTATGGCTACACCTTC
CDR3: CASSSTADGSNYGYTF
V: TRBV5-5
size: -
D: -
J: TRBJ1-2

DNA: TGTGCCTGGAGTGTACCGGGGTCTTGGGGCACTGAAGCTTTCTTT
CDR3: CAWSVPGSWGTEAFF
V: TRBV30
size: -
D: -
J: TRBJ1-1

DNA: TGTGCCATCCAAGCGGGGGGCACTGAAGCTTTCTTT
CDR3: CAIQAGGTEAFF
V: TRBV10-3
size: once
D: -
J: TRBJ1-1

DNA: TGCAGCGTTGTGACAGGGGTGGAGGAGGCTTTCTTT
CDR3: CSVVTGVEEAFF
V: TRBV29-1
size: -
D: TRBD1
J: TRBJ1-1

DNA: TGTGCCAGCAGTTTAACAGGATACCAGCCCCAGCATTTT
CDR3: CASSLTGYQPQHF
V: TRBV12-3/TRBV12-4
size: -
D: -
J: TRBJ1-5

DNA: TGTGCCAGCAGTGAATTGGGCGTTCGGCCAGGGGGATCTTTCCTGGCTGGGGCCAACGTCCTGACTTTC
CDR3: CASSELGVRPGGSFLAGANVLTF
V: TRBV6-1
size: -
D: TRBD1
J: TRBJ2-6

DNA: TGTGCCAGCAGGCGCTCCGGGGTTAACTATGGCTACACCTTC
CDR3: CASRRSGVNYGYTF
V: TRBV28
size: -
D: -
J: TRBJ1-2

DNA: TGTGCCAGCAGTTACCGGGACAGGCCTAATCAGCCCCAGCATTTT
CDR3: CASSYRDRPNQPQHF
V: TRBV28
size: -
D: TRBD1
J: TRBJ1-5

DNA: TGTGCCAGCAGTTTATCGCGGTCGGCCATCCCGGGGGGCTACACCTTC
CDR3: CASSLSRSAIPGGYTF
V: TRBV27
size: few
D: -
J: TRBJ1-2

DNA: TGTGCCATCAGTGAGGAGCTAGACGTCTATGGCTACACCTTC
CDR3: CAISEELDVYGYTF
V: TRBV10-3
size: -
D: -
J: TRBJ1-2

DNA: TGCGCCAGCAGCTTGTCTAGCGGGAGTCCCTCCTACAATGAGCAGTTCTTC
CDR3: CASSLSSGSPSYNEQFF
V: TRBV5-1
size: -
D: TRBD2
J: TRBJ2-1

DNA: TGTGCCAGCTCACCCGGCCTAGCGGGAGGCACAGATACGCAGTATTTT
CDR3: CASSPGLAGGTDTQYF
V: TRBV18
size: -
D: TRBD2
J: TRBJ2-3

DNA: TGTGCCAGCAGTTTCACGTCCGGGACAGGGGACTATGGCTACACCTTC
CDR3: CASSFTSGTGDYGYTF
V: TRBV28
size: -
D: TRBD1
J: TRBJ1-2

DNA: TGTGCCAGCAGCAAGACAGCGTATAGCAATCAGCCCCAGCATTTT
CDR3: CASSKTAYSNQPQHF
V: TRBV7-8
size: -
D: -
J: TRBJ1-5

DNA: TGTGCCAGCAGCTTGGATACAGGGGTGGGTGGCTACACCTTC
CDR3: CASSLDTGVGGYTF
V: TRBV5-5
size: -
D: TRBD1
J: TRBJ1-2

DNA: TGCAGCGTTGTGGTGGGGGGAACCACTGAAGCTTTCTTT
CDR3: CSVVVGGTTEAFF
V: TRBV29-1
size: -
D: -
J: TRBJ1-1

DNA: TGTGCCATCAGCTCCGGGACTAGCGCCTACAATGAGCAGTTCTTC
CDR3: CAISSGTSAYNEQFF
V: TRBV10-3
size: -
D: TRBD2
J: TRBJ2-1

DNA: TGTGCTAGTGGTTTGAATACAGGGGACACTGAAGCTTTCTTT
CDR3: CASGLNTGDTEAFF
V: TRBV12-5
size: -
D: TRBD1
J: TRBJ1-1

DNA: TGTGCCAGCAGTTCCGGGACAGGGGGCCGGGATTATGGCTACACCTTC
CDR3: CASSSGTGGRDYGYTF
V: TRBV28
size: -
D: TRBD1
J: TRBJ1-2

DNA: TGCGCCAGCAGCGCCCAGGGGGACCACTCCACAGATACGCAGTATTTT
CDR3: CASSAQGDHSTDTQYF
V: TRBV5-1
size: -
D: TRBD1
J: TRBJ2-3

DNA: TGCGCCAGCAGCTTGGGTGGGCAGGGCTCCTATGGCTACACCTTC
CDR3: CASSLGGQGSYGYTF
V: TRBV5-1
size: -
D: -
J: TRBJ1-2

DNA: TGCGCCAGCAGTACAGGACAGACGTGGTCCAATGAGCAGTTCTTC
CDR3: CASSTGQTWSNEQFF
V: TRBV10-2
size: -
D: -
J: TRBJ2-1

DNA: TGTGCCAGCAGCCTTGGACTAGCGGGACCTACCGGGGAGCTGTTTTTT
CDR3: CASSLGLAGPTGELFF
V: TRBV4-2
size: once
D: TRBD2
J: TRBJ2-2

DNA: TGTGCCAGCACCAACCCCCCAGGTGGCTACACCTTC
CDR3: CASTNPPGGYTF
V: TRBV9
size: -
D: -
J: TRBJ1-2

DNA: TGCGCCAGCAGCCCGGGGGTCCCGAGGACTGAAGCTTTCTTT
CDR3: CASSPGVPRTEAFF
V: TRBV5-1
size: -
D: -
J: TRBJ1-1

DNA: TGTGCCAGCAGCGTAGGAGGGCCAGGGGAGCTGTTTTTT
CDR3: CASSVGGPGELFF
V: TRBV9
size: -
D: -
J: TRBJ2-2

DNA: TGTGCCAGTTATACCGGGACAAAGAACACTGAAGCTTTCTTT
CDR3: CASYTGTKNTEAFF
V: TRBV6-5
size: -
D: -
J: TRBJ1-1

DNA: TGTGCCAGCAGCCCAGCACCTTACAGGGGTTCGTATGGCTACACCTTC
CDR3: CASSPAPYRGSYGYTF
V: TRBV7-6
size: -
D: TRBD1
J: TRBJ1-2

DNA: TGTGCCAGTATCCAAGGGACAGCGAATTCACCCCTCCACTTT
CDR3: CASIQGTANSPLHF
V: TRBV2
size: few
D: TRBD1
J: TRBJ1-6

DNA: TGTGCCAGCAAGCGGGGACGGGATAACTATGGCTACACCTTC
CDR3: CASKRGRDNYGYTF
V: TRBV6-5
size: few
D: -
J: TRBJ1-2

DNA: TGCAGCGTTGAGCAGGGGGCGGGTGGCTACACCTTC
CDR3: CSVEQGAGGYTF
V: TRBV29-1
size: few
D: TRBD1
J: TRBJ1-2

DNA: TGTGCCAGCAGCCAAGGAGGGTCTGGCTACACCTTC
CDR3: CASSQGGSGYTF
V: TRBV3-1/TRBV3-2
size: -
D: -
J: TRBJ1-2

DNA: TGTGCCAGTACCCCGTCCCTAAATCAGCCCCAGCATTTT
CDR3: CASTPSLNQPQHF
V: TRBV19
size: -
D: -
J: TRBJ1-5

DNA: TGTGCCAGCTCAAACAGGGGGCTCAACACCGGGGAGCTGTTTTTT
CDR3: CASSNRGLNTGELFF
V: TRBV18
size: -
D: TRBD1
J: TRBJ2-2

DNA: TGTGCCAGCTCCGGGACAGGGAACACCGGGGAGCTGTTTTTT
CDR3: CASSGTGNTGELFF
V: TRBV28
size: few
D: TRBD1
J: TRBJ2-2

DNA: TGTGCCAGCAGCCGAACAGGGGCTCACGGCTACACCTTC
CDR3: CASSRTGAHGYTF
V: TRBV3-1/TRBV3-2
size: -
D: TRBD1
J: TRBJ1-2

DNA: TGTGCCAGCAGCCAAGGGACAGGGCAAGAGACCCAGTACTTC
CDR3: CASSQGTGQETQYF
V: TRBV4-2
size: -
D: TRBD1
J: TRBJ2-5